These 29 T cell receptor beta chains came from one sample sequenced in a study of blood T cell repertoires in COVID-19. Here immunoSEQ multiplex PCR was the method, and the copy in TCRdb shows in-frame clones only, minus some. The sample shows 50,000 or so clones, under 95% of them seen only once. Sequencing was carried out using peripheral blood. The source is a man aged 65 to 79 with active COVID-19.

The chain links TRBV6-2 or TRBV6-3 to TRBJ1-5, with 9 bases aligning to TRBD1. Germline CDR1 is MNHEY and CDR2 is SVGEGT. V gave up 2 bases and J gave up 4 bases; unmatched junction bases: 6. This CDR3 comprises 16 residues. The CDR3 protein is CASSYRGTGSNQPQHF. In nucleotides, the CDR3 is TGTGCCAGCAGTTACCGCGGGACAGGGAGTAATCAGCCCCAGCATTTT.

The rearrangement uses TRBV11-2 and TRBJ2-5, with D tentatively TRBD2 (5 bases). Germline loops: CDR1 SGHAT, CDR2 FQNNGV. The CDR3 is 13 residues long. The V and J ends lost 2 bases and 4 bases respectively, with 8 bases between them. As DNA, the CDR3 is TGTGCCAGCAGCTTACCCGGGGTAGAGACCCAGTACTTC. Protein product: CASSLPGVETQYF.

This chain connects TRBV27 to TRBJ2-7, with 14 positions matching TRBD2. The V segment lost 5 bases and the J segment 3 bases; nucleotides outside the gene matches: 0. CDR3 length: 14 residues. Per the germline V gene, CDR1 is MNHEY and CDR2 is SMNVEV (reference sequence). The CDR3 DNA follows: TGTGCCAGCAGTGGACTAGCGGGGGGCTACGAGCAGTACTTC. Residues: CASSGLAGGYEQYF.

The chain is built from TRBV2 and TRBJ2-3; 7 bases line up with TRBD2. The CDR3 consists of 14 residues. The germline gives CDR1 SNHLY, CDR2 FYNNEI. V dropped 5 bases and J dropped 3; count of bases not matched to a gene: 5. The CDR3 bases are TGTGCCAGCAGTTATCAGCGGGGAACAGATACGCAGTATTTT. As protein: CASSYQRGTDTQYF.

The chain carries TRBV5-1 and TRBJ2-7; D may be TRBD2 (5 bases). This CDR3 spans 15 amino acids. V dropped 2 bases and J dropped 5 bases, with 17 bases sitting between them. Germline CDR1 reads SGHRS; CDR2 reads YFSETQ. The CDR3 sequence is CASSLVLSGGNEQYF. In DNA form, the CDR3 reads TGCGCCAGCAGCTTAGTTCTATCAGGAGGAAACGAGCAGTACTTC.

The table lists this clone with a count of one. The chain recombines TRBV30 with TRBJ2-7, with a tentative D call TRBD2 (7 bases). Trimming left V 4 bases short and J 4 bases short, with 17 bases between. This CDR3 is 14 amino acids long. The germline V gene encodes CDR1 GTSNPN and CDR2 SVGIG (reference sequence). The DNA for the CDR3 is TGTGCCTGGAACCATGGGGGGGGGCAGTACGAGCAGTACTTC. As protein: CAWNHGGGQYEQYF.

V and J are TRBV3-1 (or the pseudogene TRBV3-2) and TRBJ2-7; perhaps TRBD1 as D (6 bases). The germline V and J ends were trimmed by 5 bases and 1 base, with 6 bases remaining between them. Germline CDR1 is LGHDT and CDR2 is YNNKEL (reference sequence). This CDR3 is built from 12 residues. CDR3 region: CASSGQSYEQYF. The CDR3 nucleotides read TGTGCCAGCAGCGGACAGTCCTACGAGCAGTACTTC.

The rearrangement uses TRBV9 and TRBJ2-1, with TRBD2 identical over 7 bases. Germline values: CDR1 SGDLS, CDR2 YYNGEE. Trimming removed 3 bases from V and 5 bases from J; junction bases left unmatched: 11. This CDR3 region has 16 residues. The CDR3, as DNA: TGTGCCAGCAGCGCCAGCGGGACGATTCGTAACAATGAGCAGTTCTTC. Residues: CASSASGTIRNNEQFF.

J is TRBJ1-1 and V is TRBV7-9; D not resolved. CDR1 is SEHNR and CDR2 is FQNEAQ in the germline V gene (reference sequence). This CDR3 contains 12 residues. V lost 8 bases, J lost 4 bases, and 11 bases lay in between. The CDR3 nucleotides are TGTGCCAGCGAGCAGGCGGGCACTGAAGCTTTCTTT. As protein: CASEQAGTEAFF. Full variable domain (outside the CDR3, taken from reference TRBV7-9 and TRBJ1-1): DTGVSQNPRHKITKRGQNVTFRCDPISEHNRLYWYRQTLGQGPEFLTYFQNEAQLEKSRLLSDRFSAERPKGSFSTLEIQRTEQGDSAMYLCASEQAGTEAFFGQGTRLTVV.

The rearrangement uses TRBV20-1 and TRBJ1-6; D is unclear. CDR1 is DFQATT and CDR2 is SNEGSKA in the germline V gene (reference sequence). The CDR3 is 13 amino acids. The V end lost 5 bases, the J end lost 5 bases, and 10 bases lay between the germline ends. The CDR3 sequence: CSAGGRDNSPLHF. In nucleotides, the CDR3 is TGCAGTGCTGGTGGGAGGGATAATTCACCCCTCCACTTT.

The V and J genes are TRBV4-1 and TRBJ2-1; a possible D gene is TRBD1 (6 bases). Trimming stripped 1 base from V and 7 bases from J, with 8 bases between. Germline lookup yields CDR1 MGHRA and CDR2 YSYEKL. The CDR3 totals 13 residues. CDR3 sequence reads: CASSQAGENEQFF. The CDR3 bases are TGCGCCAGCAGCCAAGCAGGGGAGAATGAGCAGTTCTTC.

CDR3 amino acids: CASTPDSGGTGVWEQYF. The DNA of the CDR3 is TGTGCCAGCACCCCGGATAGCGGGGGAACCGGGGTTTGGGAGCAGTACTTC. This chain uses TRBV6-2 or TRBV6-3 with TRBJ2-7, with 9 bases matching TRBD2. Germline V gene data show CDR1 as MNHEY and CDR2 as SVGEGT. The CDR3 loop spans 17 amino acids. With 7 bases clipped from V and 7 bases from J, the junction kept 20 bases outside the gene matches.

This chain connects TRBV5-1 to TRBJ1-6, with 9 bases that match TRBD1. This CDR3 is 15 amino acids long. Unmatched junction bases numbered 4, after V lost 0 bases and J lost 9 bases. CDR1 and CDR2 (germline): SGHRS, YFSETQ. In DNA, the CDR3 is TGCGCCAGCAGCTTGGAAGGGACAGGGATTTCACCCCTCCACTTT. Amino acids: CASSLEGTGISPLHF.

In this sample, this clone turned up once. The V call is TRBV9, the J call TRBJ1-5; a weak D match, TRBD1 (5 bases). Looked up from germline, CDR1 is SGDLS and CDR2 is YYNGEE. CDR3 length: 14 residues. V was clipped by 3 bases and J by 0 bases, with 7 bases between them. In nucleotides, the CDR3 is TGTGCCAGCAGCGAGACAGATAGCAATCAGCCCCAGCATTTT. It yields the protein CASSETDSNQPQHF.

V is TRBV7-9 and J is TRBJ2-5, with D tentatively TRBD2 (6 bases). Per germline, CDR1 SEHNR and CDR2 FQNEAQ (reference sequence). The CDR3 is 14 amino acids. The V and J ends lost 6 bases and 5 bases respectively, with 16 bases between them. The DNA for the CDR3 is TGTGCCAGCAGTCCCGGGACTCCGACGGAGACCCAGTACTTC. The encoded protein is CASSPGTPTETQYF.

The rearrangement links TRBV6-1 to TRBJ1-1; no clear D gene. Trimming pared 2 bases from V and 0 bases from J, leaving 7 bases between. This CDR3 comprises 14 residues. Per the germline V gene, CDR1 is MNHNS and CDR2 is SASEGT. This chain's CDR3 is CASSEHRMNTEAFF. Written as DNA, the CDR3 is TGTGCCAGCAGTGAACACAGAATGAACACTGAAGCTTTCTTT.

The gene calls are TRBV24-1 and TRBJ1-1; 9 bases agree with TRBD1. Germline loops: CDR1 KGHDR, CDR2 SFDVKD. The ends lost 0 bases at V and 0 bases at J; junction bases unmatched: 10. The CDR3 consists of 19 residues. CDR3 nucleotide sequence: TGTGCCACCAGTGATTTGATGGTGCGGGACAGGGTTTTGAACACTGAAGCTTTCTTT. Translated, it gives CATSDLMVRDRVLNTEAFF.

This sequence joins TRBV3-1 (or the pseudogene TRBV3-2) and TRBJ2-5; TRBD2 matches 9 bases. The CDR3 has 15 residues. Germline trimming cut 3 bases from V and 6 bases from J; bases unmatched to any gene: 8. Germline values: CDR1 LGHDT, CDR2 YNNKEL (reference sequence). In DNA, the CDR3 is TGTGCCAGCAGCCACCTAGCGGGGCTTTTGAAGACCCAGTACTTC. It is translated as CASSHLAGLLKTQYF.

The rearrangement uses TRBV28 and TRBJ1-6, with 7 bases lining up with TRBD1. Germline values: CDR1 MDHEN, CDR2 SYDVKM. Germline trimming cut 4 bases from V and 6 bases from J; bases unmatched to any gene: 6. The CDR3 totals 15 residues. CDR3 sequence reads: CASSYLDRVNSPLHF. The CDR3 nucleotides read TGTGCCAGCAGTTACCTCGACAGGGTTAATTCACCCCTCCACTTT.

The CDR3 reads CASSLGGGYNSPLHF. The CDR3 coding sequence is TGCGCCAGCAGCTTGGGAGGGGGCTATAATTCACCCCTCCACTTT. This chain uses TRBV5-1 with TRBJ1-6, with a possible D match to TRBD1 (6 bases). V was clipped by 0 bases and J by 3 bases, with 7 bases between them. From germline, CDR1 is SGHRS and CDR2 YFSETQ. CDR3 length equals 15 residues.

The CDR3, as DNA: TGTGCCAGCAGCTCCGGCTTGTCAGGGGTGAGTAGAGTGAACACTGAAGCTTTCTTT. This codes for CASSSGLSGVSRVNTEAFF. The gene calls are TRBV13 and TRBJ1-1, with TRBD1 as a possible D gene (6 bases). This CDR3 contains 19 residues. V was trimmed by 4 bases and J by 0 bases, leaving 24 bases between them. Germline V lookup: CDR1 PRHDT, CDR2 FYEKMQ (reference sequence).

The J gene is TRBJ2-3, the V gene TRBV5-1; the match to TRBD2 covers 9 bases. V lost 0 bases to trimming and J lost 5 bases; unmatched junction nucleotides: 4. The CDR3 runs to 15 residues. Germline CDR1 is SGHRS and CDR2 is YFSETQ. The CDR3 sequence: CASSLEIAGVDTQYF. The CDR3 DNA sequence: TGCGCCAGCAGCTTGGAGATAGCGGGGGTAGATACGCAGTATTTT.

This chain connects TRBV12-3 or TRBV12-4 to TRBJ2-7, with a weak D call TRBD2 (5 bases). Trimming cost V 1 base and J 13 bases, with 14 bases left between them. This CDR3 comprises 12 residues. In nucleotides, the CDR3 is TGTGCCAGCAGTTTAGGTAGCGTCCCCCTTTACTTC. This codes for CASSLGSVPLYF.

The rearrangement uses TRBV18 and TRBJ2-5; TRBD2 agrees at 11 bases. With V trimmed by 3 bases and J by 9 bases, 9 bases remained unmatched. This CDR3 comprises 15 residues. Per the germline V gene, CDR1 is KGHSH and CDR2 is LQKENI. The CDR3 DNA sequence: TGTGCCAGCTCACCGGCCCGGGGACTAGCGGCGCCCCAGTACTTC. Amino acid sequence: CASSPARGLAAPQYF.

The V call is TRBV7-9, the J call TRBJ2-6; D remains ambiguous. There are 19 residues in the CDR3. Germline CDR1 SEHNR, CDR2 FQNEAQ (reference sequence). The ends were cut back, 5 bases at V and 0 bases at J, with 20 bases in the middle. Here the CDR3 DNA reads TGTGCCAGCAGCACTAACTCGCGAGACTCAGACTCTGGGGCCAACGTCCTGACTTTC. Residues: CASSTNSRDSDSGANVLTF.

The chain combines TRBV3-1 (or the pseudogene TRBV3-2) with TRBJ2-7; 7 bases are shared with TRBD1. This CDR3 region has 15 residues. V shed 1 base and J 1 base; nucleotides not matched to a gene: 4. Germline V gene data show CDR1 as LGHDT and CDR2 as YNNKEL (reference sequence). The CDR3 region has the DNA TGTGCCAGCAGCCAAGGTGACAGGGATTCCTACGAGCAGTACTTC. Its protein product is CASSQGDRDSYEQYF.

This chain uses TRBV27 with TRBJ2-1; D is uncertain. V was cut by 5 bases and J by 0 bases, with 17 bases left in between. The CDR3 covers 17 residues. The germline CDR1 and CDR2 sequences are MNHEY and SMNVEV (reference sequence). This CDR3 is CASSPIELSDSYNEQFF. CDR3 nucleotides: TGTGCCAGCAGTCCCATTGAGTTGTCCGACTCCTACAATGAGCAGTTCTTC.

The J gene is TRBJ2-7, the V gene TRBV5-1; 7 bases agree with TRBD1. The J segment lost 6 bases and the V segment lost 4 bases, leaving 13 bases of the junction unmatched. The CDR3 sequence is 15 residues long. Germline CDR1 reads SGHRS; CDR2 reads YFSETQ. In nucleotides, the CDR3 is TGCGCCAGCAGCCCTAACAGGGGCGTCCTTACCGAGCAGTACTTC. Translated: CASSPNRGVLTEQYF.

This chain connects TRBV3-1 (or the pseudogene TRBV3-2) to TRBJ1-5; TRBD1 matches 8 bases. The CDR3 has 15 residues. From germline, CDR1 is LGHDT and CDR2 YNNKEL (reference sequence). With 4 bases clipped from V and 1 base from J, the junction kept 3 bases outside the gene matches. The CDR3 coding sequence is TGTGCCAGCAGCCTGGGGACAGGAAGCAATCAGCCCCAGCATTTT. Amino acid sequence: CASSLGTGSNQPQHF.